One sample yielded the 15 T cell receptor beta chains listed below, sequenced in a study of cytomegalovirus exposure and HLA in healthy donors. Primers included in the PCR were 60 Vbeta and 13 Jbeta primers. This table comes from immunoSEQ multiplex PCR, and its TCRdb copy is limited to in-frame clones, with some not included. Among under 140,000 clones, 86% were seen once, and the ten largest hold around 2%. Specimen: PBMCs. These TCRs come from a man aged 40-49 years in good health and CMV-seronegative.

This clone has only one observation. The DNA of the CDR3 is TGTGCCAGCCAAGACTATAGCAATCAGCCCCAGCATTTT. Amino acids: CASQDYSNQPQHF. The gene calls are TRBV2 and TRBJ1-5; no clear D gene. The CDR3 is 13 amino acids. Germline values: CDR1 SNHLY, CDR2 FYNNEI. V lost 8 bases and J 0 bases, leaving 8 bases between the germline ends.

The chain is built from TRBV5-1 and TRBJ1-2, with 7 bases aligning to TRBD1. This CDR3 is 15 amino acids long. Germline V gene data show CDR1 as SGHRS and CDR2 as YFSETQ. The trim removed 0 bases at V and 0 bases at J, leaving 2 bases unmatched. The CDR3 reads CASSLEGTANYGYTF. The CDR3 DNA follows: TGCGCCAGCAGCTTGGAAGGGACAGCTAACTATGGCTACACCTTC.

The chain recombines TRBV6-1 with TRBJ2-7; D ambiguous. Trimming removed 3 bases at V and 2 bases at J, with 8 bases between. Germline V gives CDR1 MNHNS, CDR2 SASEGT. This CDR3 spans 13 amino acids. CDR3 sequence reads: CASSDIRPYEQYF. Written as DNA, the CDR3 is TGTGCCAGCAGTGATATCAGGCCCTACGAGCAGTACTTC.

The chain has TRBV5-1 and TRBJ2-1; 12 nucleotides match TRBD2. The germline CDR1 and CDR2 sequences are SGHRS and YFSETQ. CDR3 length equals 18 residues. Trimming took 5 bases from V and 0 from J; bases not matched to a gene: 9. For the CDR3, the DNA is TGCGCCAGCAGGAGATTACTAGCGGGGGGCCTCTCCTACAATGAGCAGTTCTTC. Amino acid sequence: CASRRLLAGGLSYNEQFF.

The genes are TRBV15 and TRBJ1-6; tentatively, D is TRBD1 (6 bases). V lost 8 bases to trimming and J lost 7 bases, with 12 bases between them. CDR1 is LNHNV and CDR2 is YYDKDF in the germline V gene (reference sequence). The CDR3 has 13 residues. The CDR3 coding sequence is TGTGCCACCCAGCAGGGGACCAATTCACCCCTCCACTTT. Translating it yields CATQQGTNSPLHF. Full variable domain (remainder filled in from reference TRBV15 and TRBJ1-6): DAMVIQNPRYQVTQFGKPVTLSCSQTLNHNVMYWYQQKSSQAPKLLFHYYDKDFNNEADTPDNFQSRRPNTSFCFLDIRSPGLGDTAMYLCATQQGTNSPLHFGNGTRLTVT.

This chain connects TRBV29-1 to TRBJ2-5; D possibly corresponds to TRBD2 (5 bases). The CDR3 runs to 13 residues. V gave up 4 bases and J gave up 4 bases, with 13 bases separating them. The germline gives CDR1 SQVTM, CDR2 ANQGSEA. DNA of the CDR3: TGCAGCGTTGGAGGATCCGGAGGAGAGACCCAGTACTTC. As protein: CSVGGSGGETQYF. Using reference TRBV29-1 and TRBJ2-5 for the parts outside the CDR3, the full variable domain is SAVISQKPSRDICQRGTSLTIQCQVDSQVTMMFWYRQQPGQSLTLIATANQGSEATYESGFVIDKFPISRPNLTFSTLTVSNMSPEDSSIYLCSVGGSGGETQYFGPGTRLLVL.

J is TRBJ2-3 and V is TRBV28, with TRBD1 identical over 9 bases. This CDR3 spans 14 amino acids. Germline V CDR1 and CDR2: MDHEN, SYDVKM. J gave up 1 base and V 6 bases, and 2 bases lay outside the gene matches. The CDR3 region has the DNA TGTGCCAGCAGCCGGACAGGGGGCACAGATACGCAGTATTTT. Its protein product is CASSRTGGTDTQYF. The full variable domain, completed using reference TRBV28 and TRBJ2-3, is DVKVTQSSRYLVKRTGEKVFLECVQDMDHENMFWYRQDPGLGLRLIYFSYDVKMKEKGDIPEGYSVSREKKERFSLILESASTNQTSMYLCASSRTGGTDTQYFGPGTRLTVL.

This chain uses TRBV15 with TRBJ2-3, with D maybe TRBD2 (8 bases). V shed 9 bases and J shed 5 bases, with 18 bases lying between them. Germline CDR1 is LNHNV and CDR2 is YYDKDF (reference sequence). The CDR3 sequence is 14 residues long. CDR3 protein: CATRQGLGLDTQYF. As DNA, the CDR3 is TGTGCCACGAGACAGGGACTAGGACTAGATACGCAGTATTTT.

The chain links TRBV7-6 to TRBJ2-5, with TRBD1 matching 11 bases. Germline V gene sequence: CDR1 SGHVS, CDR2 FNYEAQ. The CDR3 totals 15 residues. V shed 5 bases and J 4 bases; nucleotides not matched to a gene: 6. The CDR3 spells CASSPGQGVRETQYF. The CDR3 nucleotides are TGTGCCAGCAGCCCGGGACAGGGGGTACGAGAGACCCAGTACTTC.

This chain joins TRBV2 and TRBJ1-3, with no clear D. V lost 8 bases, J lost 0 bases, and 8 bases lay in between. This CDR3 has 13 residues. Germline V gene data show CDR1 as SNHLY and CDR2 as FYNNEI. This chain's CDR3 is CASELNSGNTIYF. The CDR3 nucleotides read TGTGCCAGCGAGTTGAACTCTGGAAACACCATATATTTT.

The chain carries TRBV5-1 and TRBJ2-5, with TRBD2 identical over 9 bases. The V gene end was trimmed by 5 bases and the J gene end by 3 bases; junction bases not matched to a gene: 8. Germline V lookup: CDR1 SGHRS, CDR2 YFSETQ. The CDR3 has 15 amino acids. Here the CDR3 reads CASRASGARKETQYF. The CDR3 nucleotides are TGCGCCAGCAGAGCTAGCGGGGCGCGGAAAGAGACCCAGTACTTC.

The chain couples TRBV5-1 to TRBJ2-3, with no clear D. CDR1 is SGHRS, CDR2 YFSETQ, per germline. The CDR3 is 13 amino acids. Trimming stripped 4 bases from V and 11 bases from J, with 17 bases between. In nucleotides, the CDR3 is TGCGCCAGCAGCAGAACCGACTCCCCATGGCAGTATTTT. Protein sequence: CASSRTDSPWQYF.

The sample holds one count of this clone. The chain joins TRBV30 to TRBJ2-7; 7 bases match TRBD1. Germline CDR1 reads GTSNPN; CDR2 reads SVGIG (reference sequence). Unmatched junction bases numbered 11, after V lost 3 bases and J lost 9 bases. This CDR3 spans 13 amino acids. The CDR3 DNA reads as TGTGCCTGGAGCGCACAGGGGCTTGGCTCGCAGTACTTC. It encodes CAWSAQGLGSQYF.

The gene calls are TRBV6-5 and TRBJ1-1, with D perhaps TRBD1 (6 bases). Looked up from germline, CDR1 is MNHEY and CDR2 is SVGAGI. There are 15 residues in the CDR3. Trimming stripped 7 bases from V and 2 bases from J, with 17 bases between. CDR3 sequence reads: CASNTGSTGNTEAFF. In nucleotides, the CDR3 is TGTGCCAGCAATACAGGGTCGACGGGAAACACTGAAGCTTTCTTT.

The gene calls are TRBV28 and TRBJ1-5; 7 bases agree with TRBD1. The CDR3 contains 16 residues. CDR1 and CDR2 from the germline V gene are MDHEN and SYDVKM. The V segment lost 1 base and the J segment 5 bases; nucleotides outside the gene matches: 8. This chain's CDR3 is CASSLSVGQVYQPQHF. The CDR3 nucleotides read TGTGCCAGCAGTTTATCTGTCGGACAGGTCTATCAGCCCCAGCATTTT.